A selection of T cell receptor beta chains follows, all from one sample in a study of T cell responses to AZD1222 COVID-19 vaccine. Libraries were prepared by immunoSEQ multiplex PCR; TCRdb keeps only in-frame clonotypes and omits some of them. The sample carries around 150,000 clones, around 90% recorded once. The sequencing here drew on peripheral blood, taken 28 days after the second AZD1222 dose. Receptors were obtained from an adult who received the AZD1222 COVID-19 vaccine. Both conserved end residues are part of each CDR3. Fields, in order: CDR3 protein, CDR3 DNA, V gene, D gene, clone size, J gene. The D gene is left open where the match is weak. Clone size is stated in some rows and not others, as once, few, many or a class when expanded.

CASSERLVNEQFF | TGTGCCAGCAGCGAAAGACTAGTCAATGAGCAGTTCTTC | TRBV5-4 | . | . | TRBJ2-1
CASKEGSSGNTIYF | TGTGCCAGCAAGGAGGGAAGCTCTGGAAACACCATATATTTT | TRBV27 | . | . | TRBJ1-3
CASSREWEPTVF | TGCGCCAGCAGCCGTGAGTGGGAACCGACCGTCTTC | TRBV4-1 | . | once | TRBJ2-1
CASSLELAGITEQFF | TGCGCCAGCAGCTTGGAACTAGCGGGAATAACTGAGCAGTTCTTC | TRBV5-1 | TRBD2 | . | TRBJ2-1
CASGPGLAVYNEQFF | TGTGCTAGTGGACCTGGACTAGCGGTGTACAATGAGCAGTTCTTC | TRBV12-5 | TRBD2 | . | TRBJ2-1
CASTLDRVGFDEQYF | TGCGCCAGCACCCTTGACAGGGTAGGTTTCGACGAGCAGTACTTC | TRBV10-2 | TRBD1 | few | TRBJ2-7
CASSPPTSGRAGYTGELFF | TGCGCCAGCAGCCCTCCGACTAGCGGGAGGGCCGGGTACACCGGGGAGCTGTTTTTT | TRBV4-1 | TRBD2 | . | TRBJ2-2
CASSVEVGNTEAFF | TGTGCCAGCAGTGTGGAGGTGGGGAACACTGAAGCTTTCTTT | TRBV2 | . | . | TRBJ1-1
CAWSVGPYEQYF | TGTGCCTGGAGTGTGGGACCCTACGAGCAGTACTTC | TRBV30 | . | . | TRBJ2-7
CSVEGGGRAGLFTATSGMLEQFF | TGCAGCGTTGAAGGTGGGGGTCGGGCAGGACTATTCACCGCGACTAGCGGGATGCTTGAGCAGTTCTTC | TRBV29-1 | TRBD2 | . | TRBJ2-1
CASSQTGDYEQYF | TGTGCCAGCAGTCAAACAGGGGACTACGAGCAGTACTTC | TRBV6-5 | TRBD1 | . | TRBJ2-7
CASSYWGLDKYTGELFF | TGTGCCAGCAGTTACTGGGGGCTAGACAAGTACACCGGGGAGCTGTTTTTT | TRBV6-2/TRBV6-3 | . | . | TRBJ2-2
CASSPEGRGELFF | TGTGCCAGCAGTCCAGAGGGCCGGGGGGAACTGTTTTTT | TRBV6-5 | . | . | TRBJ1-4
CASSFGTGEYYGYTF | TGTGCCAGCAGTTTTGGGACAGGGGAATACTATGGCTACACCTTC | TRBV27 | TRBD1 | . | TRBJ1-2
CASSLTSKGGYTF | TGTGCCAGCAGTTTAACGTCTAAGGGGGGCTACACCTTC | TRBV27 | . | . | TRBJ1-2
CASRLDRGTNSPLHF | TGTGCCAGTAGGCTCGACAGGGGTACTAATTCACCCCTCCACTTT | TRBV19 | TRBD1 | . | TRBJ1-6
CASRTGGVAAFF | TGTGCCAGCCGGACAGGGGGTGTCGCGGCTTTCTTT | TRBV27 | TRBD1 | . | TRBJ1-1
CASSLDGNIQYF | TGCGCCAGCAGCTTGGACGGAAACATTCAGTACTTC | TRBV5-1 | . | . | TRBJ2-4
CASSPSNTGELFF | TGTGCCAGCAGCCCTAGTAACACCGGGGAGCTGTTTTTT | TRBV3-1/TRBV3-2 | . | . | TRBJ2-2
CASSPVRDGYTF | TGTGCCAGCAGCCCAGTGAGGGATGGCTACACCTTC | TRBV11-2 | . | . | TRBJ1-2
CASSFEGGNNSPLHF | TGCGCCAGCAGCTTCGAGGGCGGCAATAATTCACCCCTCCACTTT | TRBV5-1 | . | . | TRBJ1-6
CASSQNPGTGTNTEAFF | TGCGCCAGCAGCCAAAACCCCGGGACAGGGACTAACACTGAAGCTTTCTTT | TRBV4-1 | TRBD1 | few | TRBJ1-1
CAISDSDSGNSPLHF | TGTGCCATCAGTGACTCGGACAGTGGTAATTCACCCCTCCACTTT | TRBV10-3 | . | . | TRBJ1-6